The source of this TCR beta chain is a study of T cell responses to AZD1222 COVID-19 vaccine. The CDR3 sequence is 14 residues long. V was shortened by 5 bases and J by 10 bases, with 15 bases between the two germline ends. Germline values: CDR1 SGHTA, CDR2 FQGNSA. General study results and limits: Repertoire sampling occurred only after the peak T cell response. The donor cohort was predominantly white British with a female majority, and clonal diversity may have been underestimated. At study baseline, merely five or six AZD1222 recipients were seropositive.

This table comes from immunoSEQ multiplex PCR, and its TCRdb copy is limited to in-frame clones, with some not included. This sample has some 110,000 clones, with over 75% found just once. This clone was found once. What it recognizes is unknown. The specimen comprised peripheral blood, sampled on day 0 of MenACWY control vaccination. The chain links TRBV7-2 to TRBJ1-6; D is possibly TRBD1 (6 bases). The TCR originated in an adult in good health. The CDR3 reads CASSPGPRGSPLHF. For the CDR3, the DNA is TGTGCCAGCAGCCCGGGACCTAGGGGGTCACCCCTCCACTTT.